This TCR beta chain was profiled in a study of T cell repertoires in cytomegalovirus infection. For the study at large: Researchers turned to recently identified HLA-C-restricted CMV epitopes as well as well-studied HLA-B-restricted ones. Carrying CMV and the relevant HLA type showed in public TCR beta signatures. Findings of the study overall: Within the response measured ex vivo, HLA-C-restricted CMV-specific TCR beta clonotypes were dominant. Carriers of CMV and the relevant HLA type were discriminated by public TCR beta frequency.

With respect to this clonotype: Antigen specificity is unknown.

TCRdb reprocessed the reads via MiXCR and lists one record per CDR3 protein. Seen here are approximately 730,000 distinct CDR3 sequences, roughly 29% observed once, and the top ten hold around 13%. This sequence was found in a human donor in good health (CMV status not recorded). Some clones in this sample may be carry-over from other donors' samples. Sequencing was performed on cultured CD8+ T cells from PBMCs, taken from culture after CMV antigen stimulation.

CDR3 loop: CASSYSPEEQYF. The CDR3 nucleotides read TGTGCCAGCAGTTACTCCCCCGAGGAGCAGTACTTC. V gene TRBV6-6 combines with J gene TRBJ2-7; no definite D call. The CDR3 spans 12 residues. Germline loops: CDR1 MNHNY, CDR2 SVGAGI (reference sequence). V lost 0 bases, J lost 7 bases, and 7 bases lay in between.